The clone carrying this T cell receptor beta chain was picked up one time. Clones were sequenced by immunoSEQ multiplex PCR, and TCRdb holds only the in-frame ones, with some missing. The repertoire holds some 2 million clones, with over 85% as singletons. The germline V gene has CDR1 SGHTS and CDR2 YDEGEE. The germline V and J ends were trimmed by 0 bases and 3 bases, with 12 bases remaining between them. CDR3 size: 15 residues. This sample is drawn from a study of shared clonotypes between healthy human individuals. Study in general: Each donor's CD4 naive and CD4 memory cells filled three plates apiece, CD8 naive two, and CD8 memory one.

The CD4+ fraction was divided into a CD45RA+ naive subset and a CD45RA-negative memory subset. The TCR comes from a man aged 18 to 35 in good health. The source material was naive CD4+ T cells sorted from blood. Described subset: CD45RA+ positively selected. This rearrangement joins TRBV5-8 to TRBJ1-2; maybe TRBD1 (5 bases). CDR3 coding DNA: TGTGCCAGCAGCTTGGTGTCGGGGGTCTACTATGGCTACACCTTC. Its translation is CASSLVSGVYYGYTF.